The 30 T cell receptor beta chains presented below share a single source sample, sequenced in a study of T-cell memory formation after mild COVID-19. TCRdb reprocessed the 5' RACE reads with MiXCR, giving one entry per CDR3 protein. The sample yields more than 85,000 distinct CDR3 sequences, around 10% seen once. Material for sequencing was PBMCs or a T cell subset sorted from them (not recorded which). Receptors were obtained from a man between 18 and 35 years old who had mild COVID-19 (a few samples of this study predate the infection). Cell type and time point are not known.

CDR3 sequence reads: CASSQGRTEAEKLFF. In nucleotides, the CDR3 is TGTGCCAGCAGCCAAGGGCGGACAGAGGCTGAAAAACTGTTTTTT. J is TRBJ1-4 and V is TRBV4-2, with D perhaps matching TRBD1 (6 bases). Trimming cost V 1 base and J 7 bases, with 13 bases left between them. Germline CDR1 LGHNA, CDR2 YNFKEQ. The CDR3 sequence is 15 residues long.

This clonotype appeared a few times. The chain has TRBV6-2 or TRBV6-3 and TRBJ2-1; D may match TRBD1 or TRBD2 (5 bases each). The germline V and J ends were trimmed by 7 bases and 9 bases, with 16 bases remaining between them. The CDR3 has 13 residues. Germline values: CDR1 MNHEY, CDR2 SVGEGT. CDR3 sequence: CASTPGMGVEQFF. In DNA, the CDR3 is TGTGCCAGCACTCCGGGGATGGGGGTTGAGCAGTTCTTC.

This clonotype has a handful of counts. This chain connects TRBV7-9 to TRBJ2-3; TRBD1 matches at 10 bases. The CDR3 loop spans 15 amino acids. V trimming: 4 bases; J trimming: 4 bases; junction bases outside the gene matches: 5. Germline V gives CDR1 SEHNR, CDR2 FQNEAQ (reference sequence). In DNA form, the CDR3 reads TGTGCCAGCAGCTCCCGACAGGGGGCCGCAGATACGCAGTATTTT. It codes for CASSSRQGAADTQYF.

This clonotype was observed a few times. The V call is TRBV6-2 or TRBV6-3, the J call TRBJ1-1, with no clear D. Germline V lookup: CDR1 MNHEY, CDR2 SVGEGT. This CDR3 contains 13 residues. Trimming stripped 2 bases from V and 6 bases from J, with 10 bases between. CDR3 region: CASSYRSLAEAFF. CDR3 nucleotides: TGTGCCAGCAGTTACCGTAGTCTGGCTGAAGCTTTCTTT.

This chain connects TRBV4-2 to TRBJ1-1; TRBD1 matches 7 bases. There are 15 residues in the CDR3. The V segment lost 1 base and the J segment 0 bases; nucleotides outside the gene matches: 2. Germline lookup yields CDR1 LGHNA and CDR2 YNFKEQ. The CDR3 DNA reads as TGTGCCAGCAGCCAAGGGGACAGACTGAACACTGAAGCTTTCTTT. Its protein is CASSQGDRLNTEAFF.

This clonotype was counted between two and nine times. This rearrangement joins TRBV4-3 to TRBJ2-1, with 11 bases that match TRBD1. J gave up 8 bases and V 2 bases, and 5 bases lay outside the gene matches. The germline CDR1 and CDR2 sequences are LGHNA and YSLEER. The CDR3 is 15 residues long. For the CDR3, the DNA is TGCGCCAGCAGCCAAAGGACAGGGGGCATCGATGAGCAGTTCTTC. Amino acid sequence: CASSQRTGGIDEQFF.

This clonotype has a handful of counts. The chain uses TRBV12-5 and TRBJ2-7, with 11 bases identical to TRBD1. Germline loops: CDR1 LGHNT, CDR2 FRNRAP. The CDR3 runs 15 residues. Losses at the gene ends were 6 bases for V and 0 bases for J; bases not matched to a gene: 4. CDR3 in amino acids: CASGAGTGGSYEQYF. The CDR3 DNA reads TGTGCTAGTGGAGCCGGGACAGGGGGCTCCTACGAGCAGTACTTC.

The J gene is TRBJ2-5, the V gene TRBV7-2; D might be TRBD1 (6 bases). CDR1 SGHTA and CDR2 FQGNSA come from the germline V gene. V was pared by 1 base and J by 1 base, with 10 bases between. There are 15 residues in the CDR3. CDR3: CASSLVHRAQETQYF. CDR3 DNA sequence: TGTGCCAGCAGCTTAGTCCACAGGGCCCAAGAGACCCAGTACTTC.

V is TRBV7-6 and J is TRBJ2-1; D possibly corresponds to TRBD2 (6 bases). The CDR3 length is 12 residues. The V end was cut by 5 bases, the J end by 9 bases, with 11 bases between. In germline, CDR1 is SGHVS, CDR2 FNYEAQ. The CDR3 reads CASSPGTREQFF. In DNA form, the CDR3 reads TGTGCCAGCAGCCCGGGGACTCGTGAGCAGTTCTTC.

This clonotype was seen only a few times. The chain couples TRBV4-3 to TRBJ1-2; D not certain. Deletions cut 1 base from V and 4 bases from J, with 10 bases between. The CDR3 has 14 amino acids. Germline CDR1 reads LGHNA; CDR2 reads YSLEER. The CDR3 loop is CASSQGKSFYGYTF. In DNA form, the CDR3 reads TGCGCCAGCAGCCAAGGGAAGAGTTTCTATGGCTACACCTTC.

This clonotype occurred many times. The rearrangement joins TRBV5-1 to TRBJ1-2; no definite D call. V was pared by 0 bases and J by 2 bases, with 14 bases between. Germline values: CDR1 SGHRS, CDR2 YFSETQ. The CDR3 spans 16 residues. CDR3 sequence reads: CASSLAQVGPNYGYTF. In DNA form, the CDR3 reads TGCGCCAGCAGCTTGGCCCAGGTAGGGCCCAACTATGGCTACACCTTC.

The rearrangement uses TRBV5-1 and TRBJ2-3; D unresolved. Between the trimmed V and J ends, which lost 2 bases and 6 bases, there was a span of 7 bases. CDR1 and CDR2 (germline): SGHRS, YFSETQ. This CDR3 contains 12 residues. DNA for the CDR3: TGCGCCAGCAGCTTCTACGGGGATACGCAGTATTTT. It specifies CASSFYGDTQYF.

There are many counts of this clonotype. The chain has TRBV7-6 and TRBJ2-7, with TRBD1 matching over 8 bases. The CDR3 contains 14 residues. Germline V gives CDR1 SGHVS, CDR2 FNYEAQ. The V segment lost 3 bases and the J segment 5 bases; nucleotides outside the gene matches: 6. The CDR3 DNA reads TGTGCCAGCAGCTTGGCAGGGGGCATGGACGAGCAGTACTTC. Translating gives CASSLAGGMDEQYF. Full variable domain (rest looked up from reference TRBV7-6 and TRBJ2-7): GAGVSQSPRYKVTKRGQDVALRCDPISGHVSLYWYRQALGQGPEFLTYFNYEAQQDKSGLPNDRFSAERPEGSISTLTIQRTEQRDSAMYRCASSLAGGMDEQYFGPGTRLTVT.

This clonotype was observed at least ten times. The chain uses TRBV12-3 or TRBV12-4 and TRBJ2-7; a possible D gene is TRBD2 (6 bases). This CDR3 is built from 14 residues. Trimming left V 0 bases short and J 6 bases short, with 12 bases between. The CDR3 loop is CASSLAGGSPEQYF. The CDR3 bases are TGTGCCAGCAGTTTAGCGGGGGGATCTCCCGAGCAGTACTTC.

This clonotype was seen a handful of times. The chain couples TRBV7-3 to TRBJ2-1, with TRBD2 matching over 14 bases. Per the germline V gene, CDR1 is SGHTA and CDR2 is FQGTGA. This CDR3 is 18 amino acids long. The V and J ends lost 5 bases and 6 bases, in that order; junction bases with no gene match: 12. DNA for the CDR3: TGTGCCAGCAGCAAGACTAGCGGGGGGGCCTTGCCTACCAATGAGCAGTTCTTC. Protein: CASSKTSGGALPTNEQFF. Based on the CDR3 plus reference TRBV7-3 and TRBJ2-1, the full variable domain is GAGVSQTPSNKVTEKGKYVELRCDPISGHTALYWYRQSLGQGPEFLIYFQGTGAADDSGLPNDRFFAVRPEGSVSTLKIQRTERGDSAVYLCASSKTSGGALPTNEQFFGPGTRLTVL.

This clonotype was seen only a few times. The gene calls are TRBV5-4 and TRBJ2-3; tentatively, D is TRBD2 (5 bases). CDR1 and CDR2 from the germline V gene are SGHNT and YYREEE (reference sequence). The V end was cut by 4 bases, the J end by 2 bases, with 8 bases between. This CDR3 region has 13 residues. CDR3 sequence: CASSREITDTQYF. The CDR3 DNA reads TGTGCCAGCAGCAGGGAGATCACAGATACGCAGTATTTT.

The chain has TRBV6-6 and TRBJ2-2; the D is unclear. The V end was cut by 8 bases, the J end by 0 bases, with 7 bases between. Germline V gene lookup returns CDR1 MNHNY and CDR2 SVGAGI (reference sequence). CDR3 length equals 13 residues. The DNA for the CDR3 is TGTGCCAGCTCGTCTCCGAACACCGGGGAGCTGTTTTTT. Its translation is CASSSPNTGELFF.

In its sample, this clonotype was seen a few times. CDR3 sequence: CATAGTGSLRTGELFF. The CDR3 nucleotides are TGTGCCACCGCCGGGACAGGGTCCCTTAGGACCGGGGAGCTGTTTTTT. J is TRBJ2-2 and V is TRBV10-3; 9 bases map to TRBD1. The CDR3 is made up of 16 amino acids. V trimming: 10 bases; J trimming: 5 bases; junction bases outside the gene matches: 14. Germline V lookup: CDR1 ENHRY, CDR2 SYGVKD.

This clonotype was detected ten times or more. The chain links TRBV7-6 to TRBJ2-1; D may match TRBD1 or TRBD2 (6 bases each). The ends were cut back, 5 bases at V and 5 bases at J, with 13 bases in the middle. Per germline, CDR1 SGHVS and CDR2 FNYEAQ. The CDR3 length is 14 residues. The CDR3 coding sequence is TGTGCCAGCAGCCCAGGGGTAGCGGACAATGAGCAGTTCTTC. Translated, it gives CASSPGVADNEQFF.

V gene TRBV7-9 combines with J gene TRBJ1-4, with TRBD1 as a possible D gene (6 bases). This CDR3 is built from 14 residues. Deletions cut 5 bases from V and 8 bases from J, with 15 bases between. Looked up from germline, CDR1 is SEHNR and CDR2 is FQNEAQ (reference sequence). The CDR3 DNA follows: TGTGCCAGCAGCCCGATCCTAGACAGGGAAAAACTGTTTTTT. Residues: CASSPILDREKLFF.

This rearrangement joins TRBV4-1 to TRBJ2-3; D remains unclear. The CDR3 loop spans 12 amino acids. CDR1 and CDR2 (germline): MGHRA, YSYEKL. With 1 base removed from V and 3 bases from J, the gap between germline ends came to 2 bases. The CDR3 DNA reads TGCGCCAGCAGCCAAGCGACAGATACGCAGTATTTT. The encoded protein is CASSQATDTQYF.

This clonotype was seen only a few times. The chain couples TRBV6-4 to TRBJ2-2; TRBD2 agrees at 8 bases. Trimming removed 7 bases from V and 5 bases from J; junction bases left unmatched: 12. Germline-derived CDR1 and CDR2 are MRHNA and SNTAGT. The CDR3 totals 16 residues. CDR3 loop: CASTAEAGGKTGELFF. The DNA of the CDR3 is TGTGCCAGCACCGCCGAGGCGGGGGGCAAGACCGGGGAGCTGTTTTTT.

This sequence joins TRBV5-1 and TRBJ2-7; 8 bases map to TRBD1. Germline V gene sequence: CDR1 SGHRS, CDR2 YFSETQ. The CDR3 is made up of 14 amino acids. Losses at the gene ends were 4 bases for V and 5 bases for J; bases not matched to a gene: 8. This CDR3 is CASSTGQGRHEQYF. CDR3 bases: TGCGCCAGCAGCACAGGACAGGGTAGGCACGAGCAGTACTTC.

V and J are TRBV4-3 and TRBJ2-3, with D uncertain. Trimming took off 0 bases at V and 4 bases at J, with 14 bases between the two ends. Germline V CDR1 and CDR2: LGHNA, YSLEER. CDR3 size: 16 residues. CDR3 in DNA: TGCGCCAGCAGCCAAGATGGTAGCAGCTGGGCAGATACGCAGTATTTT. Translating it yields CASSQDGSSWADTQYF.

As DNA, the CDR3 is TGCGCCAGCAGGCCACGGGGGGAAGGCAATCAGCCCCAGCATTTT. It encodes CASRPRGEGNQPQHF. The chain employs TRBV4-1 and TRBJ1-5, with a tentative D call TRBD1 (5 bases). The germline gives CDR1 MGHRA, CDR2 YSYEKL. With 6 bases removed from V and 2 bases from J, the gap between germline ends came to 14 bases. The CDR3 runs to 15 residues.

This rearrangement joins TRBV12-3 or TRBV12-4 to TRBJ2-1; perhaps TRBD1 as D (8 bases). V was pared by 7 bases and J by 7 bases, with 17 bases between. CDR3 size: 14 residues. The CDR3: CASNYRGGWNEQFF. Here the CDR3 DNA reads TGTGCCAGCAATTACAGGGGGGGTTGGAATGAGCAGTTCTTC.

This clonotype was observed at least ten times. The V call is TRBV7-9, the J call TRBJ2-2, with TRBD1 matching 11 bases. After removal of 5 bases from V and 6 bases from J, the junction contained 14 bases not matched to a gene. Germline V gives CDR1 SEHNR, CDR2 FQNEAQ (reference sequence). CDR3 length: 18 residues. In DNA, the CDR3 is TGTGCCAGCAGCCCACTTATATCGGACAGGGGGCAATCCGGGGAGCTGTTTTTT. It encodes CASSPLISDRGQSGELFF.

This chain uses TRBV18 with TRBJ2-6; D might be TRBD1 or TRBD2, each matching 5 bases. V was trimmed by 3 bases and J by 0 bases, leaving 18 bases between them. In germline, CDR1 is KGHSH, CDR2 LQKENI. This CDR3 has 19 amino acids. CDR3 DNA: TGTGCCAGCTCACCGTTTGTCGGGGCGCAACTCTCTGGGGCCAACGTCCTGACTTTC. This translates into CASSPFVGAQLSGANVLTF.

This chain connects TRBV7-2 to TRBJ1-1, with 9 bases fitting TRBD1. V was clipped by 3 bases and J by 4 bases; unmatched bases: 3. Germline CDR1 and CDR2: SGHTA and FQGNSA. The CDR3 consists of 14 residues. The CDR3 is CASSLGQGLTEAFF. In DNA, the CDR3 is TGTGCCAGCAGCTTGGGACAGGGACTCACTGAAGCTTTCTTT. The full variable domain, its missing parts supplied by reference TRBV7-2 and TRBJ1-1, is GAGVSQSPSNKVTEKGKDVELRCDPISGHTALYWYRQSLGQGLEFLIYFQGNSAPDKSGLPSDRFSAERTGGSVSTLTIQRTQQEDSAVYLCASSLGQGLTEAFFGQGTRLTVV.

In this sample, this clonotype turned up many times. CDR3 sequence: CASSLSAGELFF. The CDR3, as DNA: TGTGCCAGCAGTTTATCGGCCGGGGAGCTGTTTTTT. The chain links TRBV27 to TRBJ2-2; D gene uncertain. V lost 0 bases and J 6 bases, leaving 2 bases between the germline ends. The CDR3 is made up of 12 amino acids. Germline V gene sequence: CDR1 MNHEY, CDR2 SMNVEV (reference sequence).